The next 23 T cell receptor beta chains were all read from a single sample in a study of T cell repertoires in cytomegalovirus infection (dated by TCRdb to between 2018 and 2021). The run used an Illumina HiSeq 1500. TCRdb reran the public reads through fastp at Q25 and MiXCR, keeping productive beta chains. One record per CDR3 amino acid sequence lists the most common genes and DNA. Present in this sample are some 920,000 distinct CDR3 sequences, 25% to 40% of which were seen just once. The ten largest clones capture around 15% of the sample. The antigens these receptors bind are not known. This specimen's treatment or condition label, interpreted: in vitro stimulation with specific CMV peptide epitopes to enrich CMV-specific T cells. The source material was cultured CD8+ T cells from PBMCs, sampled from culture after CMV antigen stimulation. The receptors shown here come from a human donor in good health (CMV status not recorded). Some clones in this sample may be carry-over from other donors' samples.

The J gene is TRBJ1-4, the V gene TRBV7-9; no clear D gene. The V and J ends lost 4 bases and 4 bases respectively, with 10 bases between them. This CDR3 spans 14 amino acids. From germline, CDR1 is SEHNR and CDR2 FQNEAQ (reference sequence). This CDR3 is CASSSLTVNEKLFF. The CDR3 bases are TGTGCCAGCAGCTCTCTGACCGTTAATGAAAAACTGTTTTTT.

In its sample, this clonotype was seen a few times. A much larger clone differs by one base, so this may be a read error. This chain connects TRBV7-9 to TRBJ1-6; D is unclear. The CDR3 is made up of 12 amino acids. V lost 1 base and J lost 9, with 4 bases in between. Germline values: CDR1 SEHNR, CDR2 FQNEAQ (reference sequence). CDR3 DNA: TGTGCCAGCAGCTTAGGGACTTCACCCCTCCACTTT. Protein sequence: CASSLGTSPLHF.

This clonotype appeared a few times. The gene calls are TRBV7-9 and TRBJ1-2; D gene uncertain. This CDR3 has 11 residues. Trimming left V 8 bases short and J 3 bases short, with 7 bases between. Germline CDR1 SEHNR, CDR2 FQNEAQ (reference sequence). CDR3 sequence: CASGAYYGYTF. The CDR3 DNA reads TGTGCCAGCGGCGCCTACTATGGCTACACCTTC.

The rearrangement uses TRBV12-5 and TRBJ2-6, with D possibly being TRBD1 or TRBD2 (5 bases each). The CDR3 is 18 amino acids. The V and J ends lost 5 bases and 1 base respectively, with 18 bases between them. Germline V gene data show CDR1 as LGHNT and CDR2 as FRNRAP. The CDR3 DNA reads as TGTGCTAGTGGTCCCCGGAGAGGGAAGGGGTCTGGGGCCAACGTCCTGACTTTC. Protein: CASGPRRGKGSGANVLTF.

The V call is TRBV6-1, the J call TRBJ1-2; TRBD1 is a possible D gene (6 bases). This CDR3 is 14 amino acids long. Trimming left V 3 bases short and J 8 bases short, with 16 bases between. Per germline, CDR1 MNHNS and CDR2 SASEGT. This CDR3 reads CASSDFAGALGYTF. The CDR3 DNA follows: TGTGCCAGCAGTGATTTCGCAGGGGCGCTCGGCTACACCTTC.

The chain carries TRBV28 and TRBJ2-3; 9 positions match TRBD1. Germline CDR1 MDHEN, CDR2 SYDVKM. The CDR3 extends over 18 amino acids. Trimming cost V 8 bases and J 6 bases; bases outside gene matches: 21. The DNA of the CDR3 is TGTGCCAGCCTCCCCGGGACAGGGCGAGATGGAGAAGGCGATACGCAGTATTTT. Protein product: CASLPGTGRDGEGDTQYF.

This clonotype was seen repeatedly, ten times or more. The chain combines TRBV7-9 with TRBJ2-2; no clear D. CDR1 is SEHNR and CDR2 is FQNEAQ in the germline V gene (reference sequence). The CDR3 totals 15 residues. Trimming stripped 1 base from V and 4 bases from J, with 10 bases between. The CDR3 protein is CASSLEGLATGELFF. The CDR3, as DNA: TGTGCCAGCAGCTTAGAAGGGCTCGCCACCGGGGAGCTGTTTTTT.

CDR3 sequence: CASSDGRFGTYEQYV. For the CDR3, the DNA is TGTGCCAGCAGTGACGGTCGGTTTGGTACCTACGAGCAGTACGTC. The J gene is TRBJ2-7, the V gene TRBV6-1; no definite D call. Germline V gives CDR1 MNHNS, CDR2 SASEGT. Trimming pared 3 bases from V and 2 bases from J, leaving 14 bases between. The CDR3 has 15 residues.

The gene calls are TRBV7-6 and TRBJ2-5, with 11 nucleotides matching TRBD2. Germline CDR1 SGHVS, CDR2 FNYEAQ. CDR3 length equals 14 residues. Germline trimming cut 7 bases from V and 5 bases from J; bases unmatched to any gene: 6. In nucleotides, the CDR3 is TGTGCCAGCACCAGACTAGCGGGGAGCGAGACCCAGTACTTC. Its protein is CASTRLAGSETQYF.

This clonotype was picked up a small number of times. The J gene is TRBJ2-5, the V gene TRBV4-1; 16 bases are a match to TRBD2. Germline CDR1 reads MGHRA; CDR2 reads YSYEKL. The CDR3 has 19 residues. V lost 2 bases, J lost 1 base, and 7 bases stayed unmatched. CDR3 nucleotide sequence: TGCGCCAGCAGCCAATTTCCGGGACTAGCGGGGGGGCCCCAAGAGACCCAGTACTTC. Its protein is CASSQFPGLAGGPQETQYF.

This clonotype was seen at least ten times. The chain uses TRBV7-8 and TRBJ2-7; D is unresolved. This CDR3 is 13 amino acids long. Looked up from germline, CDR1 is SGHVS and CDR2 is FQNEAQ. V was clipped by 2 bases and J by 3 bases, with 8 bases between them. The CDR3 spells CASSLRDRYEQYF. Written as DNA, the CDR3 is TGTGCCAGCAGCTTAAGGGATCGCTACGAGCAGTACTTC.

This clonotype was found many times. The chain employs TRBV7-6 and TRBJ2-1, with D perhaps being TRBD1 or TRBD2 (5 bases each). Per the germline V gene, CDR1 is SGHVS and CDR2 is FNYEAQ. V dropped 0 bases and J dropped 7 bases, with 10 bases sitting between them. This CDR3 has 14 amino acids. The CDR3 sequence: CASSLARGGNEQFF. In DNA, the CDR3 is TGTGCCAGCAGCTTAGCGAGGGGTGGGAATGAGCAGTTCTTC.

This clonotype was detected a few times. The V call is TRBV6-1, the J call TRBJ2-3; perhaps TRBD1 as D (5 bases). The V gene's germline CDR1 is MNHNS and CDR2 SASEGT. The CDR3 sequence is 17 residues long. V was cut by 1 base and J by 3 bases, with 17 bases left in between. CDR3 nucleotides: TGTGCCAGCAGTGAAGATGTACAGGCTGACTGGACAGATACGCAGTATTTT. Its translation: CASSEDVQADWTDTQYF.

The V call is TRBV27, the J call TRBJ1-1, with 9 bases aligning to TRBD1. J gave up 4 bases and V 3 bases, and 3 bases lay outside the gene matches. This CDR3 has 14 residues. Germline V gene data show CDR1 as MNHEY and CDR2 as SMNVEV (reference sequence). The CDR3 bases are TGTGCCAGCAGTTTCGGGACAGGGATCACTGAAGCTTTCTTT. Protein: CASSFGTGITEAFF.

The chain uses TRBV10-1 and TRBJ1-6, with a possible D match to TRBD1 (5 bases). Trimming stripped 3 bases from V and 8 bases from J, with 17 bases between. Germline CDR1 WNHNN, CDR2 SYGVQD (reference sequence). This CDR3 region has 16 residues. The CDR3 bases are TGCGCCAGCAGTGAATACTCAGGGACCGGAGATTCACCCCTCCACTTT. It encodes CASSEYSGTGDSPLHF.

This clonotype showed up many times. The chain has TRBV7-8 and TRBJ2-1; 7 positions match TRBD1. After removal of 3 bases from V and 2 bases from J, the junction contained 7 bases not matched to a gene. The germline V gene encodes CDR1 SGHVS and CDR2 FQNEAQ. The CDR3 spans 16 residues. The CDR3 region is CASSLTQGQPYNEQFF. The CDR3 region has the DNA TGTGCCAGCAGCTTGACACAGGGACAGCCCTACAATGAGCAGTTCTTC.

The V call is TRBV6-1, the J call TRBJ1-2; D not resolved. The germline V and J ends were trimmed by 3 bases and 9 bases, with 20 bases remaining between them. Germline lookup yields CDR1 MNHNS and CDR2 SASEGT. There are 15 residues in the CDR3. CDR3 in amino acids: CASSEYRAPDQSYTF. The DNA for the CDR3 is TGTGCCAGCAGTGAGTACCGGGCCCCAGACCAGAGCTACACCTTC.

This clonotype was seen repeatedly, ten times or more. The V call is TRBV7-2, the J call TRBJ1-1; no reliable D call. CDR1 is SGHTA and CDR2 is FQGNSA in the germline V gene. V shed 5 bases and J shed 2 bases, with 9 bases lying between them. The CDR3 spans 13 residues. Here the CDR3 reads CASSVDPNTEAFF. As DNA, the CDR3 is TGTGCCAGCAGCGTGGACCCAAACACTGAAGCTTTCTTT.

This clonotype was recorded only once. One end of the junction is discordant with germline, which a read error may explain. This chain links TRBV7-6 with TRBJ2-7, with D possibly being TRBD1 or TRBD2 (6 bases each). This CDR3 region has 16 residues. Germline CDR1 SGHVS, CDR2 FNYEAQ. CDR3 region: CVSSLGPGRGPYEQYF. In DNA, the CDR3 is TGTGTCAGCAGCTTAGGACCGGGACGGGGGCCCTACGAGCAGTACTTC.

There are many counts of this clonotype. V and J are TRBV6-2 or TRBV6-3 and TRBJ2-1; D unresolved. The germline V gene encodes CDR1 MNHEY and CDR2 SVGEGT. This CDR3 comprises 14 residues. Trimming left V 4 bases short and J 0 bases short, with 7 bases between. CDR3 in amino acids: CASSFISSYNEQFF. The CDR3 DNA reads TGTGCCAGCAGTTTCATAAGCTCCTACAATGAGCAGTTCTTC.

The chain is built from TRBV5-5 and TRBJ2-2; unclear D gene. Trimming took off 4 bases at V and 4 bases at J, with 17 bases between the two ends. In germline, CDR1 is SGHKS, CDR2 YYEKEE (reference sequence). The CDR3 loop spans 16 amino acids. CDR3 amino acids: CASSTWSLPGTGELFF. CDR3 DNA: TGTGCCAGCAGCACGTGGAGCCTCCCGGGCACCGGGGAGCTGTTTTTT.

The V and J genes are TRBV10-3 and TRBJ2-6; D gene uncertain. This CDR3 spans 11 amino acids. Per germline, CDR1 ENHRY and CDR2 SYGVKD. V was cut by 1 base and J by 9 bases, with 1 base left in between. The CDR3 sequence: CAISEFNVLTF. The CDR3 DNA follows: TGTGCCATCAGTGAGTTCAACGTCCTGACTTTC.

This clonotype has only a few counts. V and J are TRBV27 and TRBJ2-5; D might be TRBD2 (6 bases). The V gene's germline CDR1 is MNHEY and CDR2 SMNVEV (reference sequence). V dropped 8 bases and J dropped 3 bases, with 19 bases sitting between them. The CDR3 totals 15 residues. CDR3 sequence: CASRSWRESKETQYF. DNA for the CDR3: TGTGCCAGCCGCTCCTGGAGGGAGTCTAAAGAGACCCAGTACTTC.